This T cell receptor (beta chain) is from a study of blood T cell repertoires in COVID-19 (dated by TCRdb to 2020 to 2021). In the study overall: The collaborator samples originated in the United States, Italy and Spain and spanned the acute and convalescent phases of COVID-19. HLA class I and class II types, where available, came from metadata supplied by the sample provider rather than from assay-based typing. Samples were obtained from the ongoing ImmuneRACE study (first 160 participants) and from about 1,300 subjects provided by 6 global collaborators. The repertoires were released in a freely available public database intended as a resource for research on the immune response to SARS-CoV-2. The material from the prospective study consisted of cDNA or gDNA derived from T cells, B-cell-depleted T cells, or PBMCs. Nearly every sample came with metadata listing a de-identified subject ID, COVID-19 status, age in years and sex. Subjects who had been exposed to COVID-19, were actively infected with it, or had recovered from it provided the deeply sampled blood TCRbeta repertoires that made up the dataset.

TCRbeta CDR3 regions were amplified from genomic DNA by means of the immunoSEQ Assay, a bias-controlled multiplex PCR. Under the source paper's analysis protocol: The number of nucleated cells in each sample was estimated by amplification of reference gene primers within the assay. Sequence reads were collapsed and filtered to measure the absolute abundance of every unique TCRbeta CDR3 rearrangement. For each sample, productive Simpson clonality was calculated as the square root of Simpson's diversity index across productive rearrangements. TCRdb re-hosts the immuneACCESS table, in-frame sequences only. Its copies lack some clones; in the studies checked, an unresolved V gene accounts for under half of them, and the cause for the rest is not known. D and trimming come from the DNA, and the V and J calls and clone size come from that table. The sample table shows some 150,000 clones, and roughly 90% are seen once. Jointly, the top ten make up approximately 1.3% of the sample.

For this clone: No cognate antigen has been identified for it. No quality values exist for individual bases; no much larger clone is one base distant.

The CDR3 numbers 15 residues from cysteine through phenylalanine. The kept DNA is CDR3 alone, 45 bases in frame from the first base. The junction shows trimming of 4 bases on V and 7 bases on J, and the gene matches do not reach 10 bases of it. The germline V gene specifies ENHRY as CDR1 and SYGVKD as CDR2. Study-level results and caveats: The amount of clinical and demographic metadata varied by source and participant and was provided uncurated.

Participants in the prospective study were enrolled through a virtual design, were aged roughly 18 to 95 years, and lived in about two dozen United States geographic areas. To assign participants to cohorts, the prospective study relied on clinical history that participants themselves reported in a screening survey and a study questionnaire. Each participant in the prospective study had whole blood, serum and a nasopharyngeal or oropharyngeal swab collected by mobile phlebotomists. Additional blood draws and questionnaires over an approximately 2-month period could optionally be provided by prospective study participants. Blood samples from the prospective study were shipped frozen or at room temperature prior to DNA extraction.

This sequence uses TRBV10-3 and TRBJ2-1; 7 of the junction bases match TRBD2. The sequencing sample was made of PBMCs or T cells enriched from blood (not recorded which). This TCR was recovered from a woman aged 25 to 39 with acute COVID-19. The sequenced DNA: TGTGCCATCAGTGGAGGGAGGGAGTCCGGAAATGAGCAGTTCTTC. This yields the protein CAISGGRESGNEQFF.